This T cell receptor (beta chain) is from a study of blood T cell repertoires in COVID-19. Study as a whole: Whether acute or convalescent, the COVID-19 samples came from the United States, Italy and Spain. T cells, B-cell-depleted T cells, or PBMCs supplied cDNA or gDNA.

How the authors handled the data: Nucleated cell counts were estimated from reference gene primer amplification. TCRdb's copy holds only in-frame clones and misses some; the assay was immunoSEQ multiplex PCR. V, J and clone size are those of that table, while D and trimming were read from the DNA. The data contain 13,000 or so clones, 65% to 80% of them seen just once; the ten biggest clones take up roughly 41%. The CDR3 length is 14 residues. Between the trimmed V and J ends, which lost 4 bases and 6 bases, there was a span of 13 bases. Germline V gene data show CDR1 as SNHLY and CDR2 as FYNNEI. This TCR came from an elderly woman with acute or convalescent COVID-19. What was sequenced was peripheral blood. The chain employs TRBV2 and TRBJ2-1; perhaps TRBD1 as D (5 bases). The CDR3, as DNA: TGTGCCAGCAGTGCGCCAGGGTTCCGCAATGAGCAGTTCTTC. Translated: CASSAPGFRNEQFF.